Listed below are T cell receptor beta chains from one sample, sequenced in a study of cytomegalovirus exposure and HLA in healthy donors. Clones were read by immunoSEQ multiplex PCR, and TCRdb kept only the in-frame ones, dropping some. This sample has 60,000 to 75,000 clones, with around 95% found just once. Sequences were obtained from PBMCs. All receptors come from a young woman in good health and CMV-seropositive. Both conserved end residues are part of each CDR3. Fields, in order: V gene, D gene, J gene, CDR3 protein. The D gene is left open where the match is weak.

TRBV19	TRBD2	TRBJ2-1	CASSIGLAGAYNEQFF
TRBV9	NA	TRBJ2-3	CASSAAGGGGADTQYF
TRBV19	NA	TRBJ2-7	CASSKGFRGTYEQYF
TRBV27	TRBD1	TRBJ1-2	CASRRETGGGYTF
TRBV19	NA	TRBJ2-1	CASSIVRDNEQFF
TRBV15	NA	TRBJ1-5	CATSREEGNQPQHF
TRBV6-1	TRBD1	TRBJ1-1	CASSDTGGDWLNTEAFF
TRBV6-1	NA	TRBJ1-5	CASLGAGGGGQPQHF
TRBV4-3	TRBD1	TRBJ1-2	CASSSLDREDYGYTF
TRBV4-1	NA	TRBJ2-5	CASSQVARRGGVETQYF
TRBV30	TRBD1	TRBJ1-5	CAWSVPGGLNQPQHF
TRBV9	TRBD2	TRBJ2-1	CASSALLAGGPGEQFF
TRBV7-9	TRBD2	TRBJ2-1	CASSPALSKSRRGGSEQFF
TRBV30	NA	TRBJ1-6	CAWSVLAGSGSPLHF
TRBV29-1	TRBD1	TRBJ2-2	CSVEQGVRTGELFF
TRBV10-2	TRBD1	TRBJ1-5	CASSERAPGQQSWPQHF
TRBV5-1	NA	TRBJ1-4	CASSLSGGGDEKLFF
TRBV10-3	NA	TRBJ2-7	CAIVSPGSYEQYF
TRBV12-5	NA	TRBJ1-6	CTTLAQGGYNSPLHF
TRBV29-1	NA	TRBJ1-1	CSGRVDAEAFF
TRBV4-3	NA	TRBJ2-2	CASSQAPRVGELFF
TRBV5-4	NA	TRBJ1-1	CASSLGHVNTEAFF
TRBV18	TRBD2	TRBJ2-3	CASSPATSVPSTDTQYF
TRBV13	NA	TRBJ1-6	CASSLGEARSPLHF
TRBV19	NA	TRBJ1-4	CASSGTLIEKLFF
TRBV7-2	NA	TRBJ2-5	CASSSRGGDVETQYF
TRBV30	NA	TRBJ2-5	CAWLGHPGETQYF
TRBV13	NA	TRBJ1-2	CASTPHRTSILHGYTF
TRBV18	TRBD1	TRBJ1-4	CASSPLGTGSEKLFF
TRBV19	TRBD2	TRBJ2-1	CASSMREGHEQFF
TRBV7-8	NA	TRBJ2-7	CASSQLYRELSYEQYF
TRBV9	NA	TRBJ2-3	CASSILSGTPDTQYF
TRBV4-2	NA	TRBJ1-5	CASSHPGEQPQHF
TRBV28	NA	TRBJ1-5	CASTSQGQPQHF
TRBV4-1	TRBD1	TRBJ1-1	CASSPLPGQGARTEAFF
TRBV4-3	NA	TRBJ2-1	CASSQDPKGPGGYNEQFF
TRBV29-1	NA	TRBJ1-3	CSVKGGENTIYF
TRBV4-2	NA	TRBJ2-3	CASSPRVTGRTDTQYF
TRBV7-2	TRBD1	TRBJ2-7	CASSNPTGGATYEQYF
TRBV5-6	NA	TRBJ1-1	CASSVELNTEAFF
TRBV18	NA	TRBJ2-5	CASSPRGGEAQTQYF
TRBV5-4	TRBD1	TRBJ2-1	CASSEPDRVGEQFF
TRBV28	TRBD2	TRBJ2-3	CASKATSGRARDTQYF
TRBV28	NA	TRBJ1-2	CASSFGRSYGYTF
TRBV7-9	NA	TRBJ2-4	CASSLGQALAKNIQYF
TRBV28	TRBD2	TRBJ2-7	CASCWAGGRTAQYF
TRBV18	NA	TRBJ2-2	CASSLRYRAGELFF
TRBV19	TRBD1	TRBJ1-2	CASSMRTGPNGYTF
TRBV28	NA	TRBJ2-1	CASSLLGPAAYNEQFF
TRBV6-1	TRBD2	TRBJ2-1	CASRTSGSYEQFF
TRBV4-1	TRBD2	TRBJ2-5	CASSQGLLAAAQETQYF
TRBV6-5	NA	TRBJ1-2	CASSYGGYTF
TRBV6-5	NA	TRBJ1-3	CASSKGVGGNTIYF
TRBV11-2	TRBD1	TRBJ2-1	CASSLVTVTGTYNEQFF
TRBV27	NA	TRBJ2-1	CASSSRRSKNEQFF
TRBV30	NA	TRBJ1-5	CAWSKRPGDNQPQHF
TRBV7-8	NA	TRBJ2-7	CASSSARGQIYEQYF
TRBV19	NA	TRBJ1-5	CASSIEGHQYNQPQHF
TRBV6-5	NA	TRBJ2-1	CASRQPGLSDNEQFF